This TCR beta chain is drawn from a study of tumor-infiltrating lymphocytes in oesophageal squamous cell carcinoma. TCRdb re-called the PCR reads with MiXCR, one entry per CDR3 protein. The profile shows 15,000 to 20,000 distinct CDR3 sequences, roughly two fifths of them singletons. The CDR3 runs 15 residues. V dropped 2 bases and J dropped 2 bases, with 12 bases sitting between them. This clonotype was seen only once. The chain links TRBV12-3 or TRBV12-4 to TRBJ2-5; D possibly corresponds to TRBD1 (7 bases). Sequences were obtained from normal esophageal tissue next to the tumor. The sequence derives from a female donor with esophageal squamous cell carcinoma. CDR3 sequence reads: CASSLTSGGQETQYF. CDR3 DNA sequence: TGTGCCAGCAGTTTAACCTCAGGGGGGCAAGAGACCCAGTACTTC.